This T cell receptor beta chain is drawn from a study of PD-1 blockade in classical Hodgkin lymphoma. Study as a whole: Nivolumab was administered to patients intravenously at 3 mg/kg every 2 weeks. Study observations and caveats: Repertoire differences have undefined causes, possibly disease activity or prior therapy. By C4D1, CD4+ diversity increased significantly, especially in complete responders. Newly diagnosed patients had diversity similar to the baseline diversity of complete responders.

Comments on this clone: Its antigen remains unknown.

The time point is: cycle 4 day 1 (C4D1), after around six weeks of nivolumab. All patients relapsed after autologous stem cell transplantation, and brentuximab vedotin exposure varied. Sequencing was performed with immunoSEQ multiplex PCR; in TCRdb, only in-frame clones are kept and a portion is missing. The data hold more than 30,000 clones, with 77% observed a single time. CDR3 size: 16 residues. The germline V gene encodes CDR1 SGHAT and CDR2 FQNNGV. J lost 5 bases, V lost 5 bases, and 9 bases had no gene match. V usage is TRBV11-2 and J usage is TRBJ2-3; 11 positions match TRBD2. The sample in question was peripheral blood mononuclear cells (PBMCs), obtained before the fourth cycle of nivolumab. This receptor was identified in a human donor with classical Hodgkin lymphoma. CDR3 coding DNA: TGTGCCAGCAGCCCTACTAGCGGGGGACTCGGAGATACGCAGTATTTT. Its translation is CASSPTSGGLGDTQYF.